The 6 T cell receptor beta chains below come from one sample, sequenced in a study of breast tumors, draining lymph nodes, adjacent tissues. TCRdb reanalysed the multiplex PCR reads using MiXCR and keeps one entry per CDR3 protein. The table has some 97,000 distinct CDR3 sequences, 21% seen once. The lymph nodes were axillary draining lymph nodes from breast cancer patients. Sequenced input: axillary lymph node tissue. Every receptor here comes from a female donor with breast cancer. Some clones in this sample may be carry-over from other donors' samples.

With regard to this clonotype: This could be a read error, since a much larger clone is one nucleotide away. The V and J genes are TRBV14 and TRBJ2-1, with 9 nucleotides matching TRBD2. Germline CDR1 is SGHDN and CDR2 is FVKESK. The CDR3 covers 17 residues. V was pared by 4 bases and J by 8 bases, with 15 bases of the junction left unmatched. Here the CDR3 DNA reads TGTGCCAGCAGCCCTATCACCGGGACTAGCAGATACGATGAGCAGTTCTTC. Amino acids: CASSPITGTSRYDEQFF.

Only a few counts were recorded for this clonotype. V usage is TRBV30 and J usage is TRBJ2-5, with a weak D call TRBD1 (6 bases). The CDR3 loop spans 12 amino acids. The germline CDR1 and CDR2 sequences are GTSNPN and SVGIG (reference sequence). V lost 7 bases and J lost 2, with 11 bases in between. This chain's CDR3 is CASWTEQETQYF. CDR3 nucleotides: TGTGCCTCCTGGACAGAGCAAGAGACCCAGTACTTC. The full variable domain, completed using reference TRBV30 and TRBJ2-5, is SQTIHQWPATLVQPVGSPLSLECTVEGTSNPNLYWYRQAAGRGLQLLFYSVGIGQISSEVPQNLSASRPQDRQFILSSKKLLLSDSGFYLCASWTEQETQYFGPGTRLLVL.

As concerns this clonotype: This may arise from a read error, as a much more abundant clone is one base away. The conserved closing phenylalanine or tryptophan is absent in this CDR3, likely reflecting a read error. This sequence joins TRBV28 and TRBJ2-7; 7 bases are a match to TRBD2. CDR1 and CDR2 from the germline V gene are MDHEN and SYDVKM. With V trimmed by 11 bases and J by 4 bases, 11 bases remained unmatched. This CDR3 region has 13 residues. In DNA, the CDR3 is TGTGCCTGCCAGGGAGGGTTCTCGTACGAGCAGTACTGC. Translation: CACQGGFSYEQYC.

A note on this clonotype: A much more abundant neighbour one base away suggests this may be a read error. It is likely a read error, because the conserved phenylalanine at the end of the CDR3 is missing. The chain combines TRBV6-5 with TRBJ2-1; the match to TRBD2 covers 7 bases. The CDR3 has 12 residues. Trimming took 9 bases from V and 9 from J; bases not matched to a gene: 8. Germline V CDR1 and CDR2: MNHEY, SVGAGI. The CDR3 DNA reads TGTGCCAGTTCATGGGGGGGTGGTGAGCAGTTCCTC. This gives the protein CASSWGGGEQFL.

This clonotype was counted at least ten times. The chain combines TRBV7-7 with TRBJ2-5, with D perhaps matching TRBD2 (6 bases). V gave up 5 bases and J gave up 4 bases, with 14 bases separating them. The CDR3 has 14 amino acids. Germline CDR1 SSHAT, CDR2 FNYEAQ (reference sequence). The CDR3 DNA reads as TGTGCCAGCAGCCCGGACGGGGGTCGAGAGACCCAGTACTTC. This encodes CASSPDGGRETQYF.

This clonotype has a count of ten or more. The CDR3 region is CASSEGGNYGYTF. The CDR3, as DNA: TGTGCCAGCAGTGAAGGAGGAAACTATGGCTACACCTTC. V gene TRBV2 combines with J gene TRBJ1-2; the D is unclear. From germline, CDR1 is SNHLY and CDR2 FYNNEI. CDR3 size: 13 residues. Trimming stripped 1 base from V and 2 bases from J, with 5 bases between.